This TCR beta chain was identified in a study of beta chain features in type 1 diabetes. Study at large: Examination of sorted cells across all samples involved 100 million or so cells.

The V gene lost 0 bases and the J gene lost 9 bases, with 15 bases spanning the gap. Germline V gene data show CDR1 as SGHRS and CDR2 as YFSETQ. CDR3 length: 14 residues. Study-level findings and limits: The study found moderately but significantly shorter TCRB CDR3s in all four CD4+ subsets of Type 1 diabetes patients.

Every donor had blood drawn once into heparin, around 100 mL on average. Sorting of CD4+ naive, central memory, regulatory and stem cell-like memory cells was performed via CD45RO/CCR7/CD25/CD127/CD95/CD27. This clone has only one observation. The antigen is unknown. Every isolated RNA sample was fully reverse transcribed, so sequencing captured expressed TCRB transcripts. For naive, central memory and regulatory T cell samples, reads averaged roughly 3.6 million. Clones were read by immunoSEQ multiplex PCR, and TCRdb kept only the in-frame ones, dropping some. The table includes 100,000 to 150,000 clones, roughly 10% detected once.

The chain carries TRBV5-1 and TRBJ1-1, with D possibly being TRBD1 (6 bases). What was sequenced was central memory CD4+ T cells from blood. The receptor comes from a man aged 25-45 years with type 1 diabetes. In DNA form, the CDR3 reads TGCGCCAGCAGCTTGGGTTGGATCGACAGGAAAGCTTTCTTT. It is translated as CASSLGWIDRKAFF.